This paragraph reports one TCR beta chain. Its cognate antigen is unknown. V lost 5 bases, J lost 3 bases, and 7 bases stayed unmatched. Germline CDR1 reads SGHTA; CDR2 reads FQGNSA. The CDR3 contains 17 residues. The entry originates in a study of blood T cells in healthy people across ages. The study, taken as a whole, reports: Investigators treated diversity estimates from one million T cells as underestimates. Long-lived and aged donors differed, with more naive CD4+ cells and higher diversity in the long-lived.

A second PCR, run for roughly 7 to 12 cycles, used a sample-barcoded 5' primer plus a J-beta primer mix. At least 3 million CDR3-containing paired-end reads were obtained per sample. TCRdb reprocessed the 5' RACE reads with MiXCR, giving one entry per CDR3 protein. The sample lists 800,000 to 950,000 distinct CDR3 sequences; 25% to 35% were seen once. This sample was also put to use in a study of T cells of mothers and their children. This second study says: At a sensitivity of approximately 100 clones per million clonotypes, no persistent microchimeric T cell clones appeared.

The sequenced sample consisted of blood. This sequence was found in a middle-aged woman in good health. The rearrangement links TRBV7-2 to TRBJ2-7, with 16 bases aligning to TRBD2. The CDR3 nucleotides are TGTGCCAGCAGCCCGGGACTAGCGGGGGGGCGGGTCTACGAGCAGTACTTC. Encoded protein: CASSPGLAGGRVYEQYF. The complete variable domain, with remaining parts taken from reference TRBV7-2 and TRBJ2-7, reads GAGVSQSPSNKVTEKGKDVELRCDPISGHTALYWYRQSLGQGLEFLIYFQGNSAPDKSGLPSDRFSAERTGGSVSTLTIQRTQQEDSAVYLCASSPGLAGGRVYEQYFGPGTRLTVT.